The 20 T cell receptor beta chains reported below all come from one sample, sequenced in a study of cytomegalovirus exposure and HLA in healthy donors. In the PCR, 60 Vbeta and 13 Jbeta primers were used. The data were produced by immunoSEQ multiplex PCR, yet TCRdb's version contains in-frame clones alone and is incomplete. The sample holds roughly 180,000 clones, around 80% seen once. Sequenced sample: PBMCs. These receptors came from a woman aged 55-70 years in good health and CMV-seropositive.

Only a few counts were recorded for this clone. The chain carries TRBV7-2 and TRBJ2-3; the match to TRBD2 covers 8 bases. The CDR3 loop spans 14 amino acids. V shed 6 bases and J 6 bases; nucleotides not matched to a gene: 8. Germline-derived CDR1 and CDR2 are SGHTA and FQGNSA. The CDR3 DNA reads as TGTGCCAGCAGTCCCGGGGGGGCGGGGGATACGCAGTATTTT. Translation gives CASSPGGAGDTQYF.

The chain couples TRBV5-6 to TRBJ2-1, with 12 bases lining up with TRBD2. Trimming removed 4 bases from V and 2 bases from J; junction bases left unmatched: 7. In germline, CDR1 is SGHDT, CDR2 YYEEEE. The CDR3 is 17 amino acids. This chain's CDR3 is CASSTASGRAPYNEQFF. In DNA, the CDR3 is TGTGCCAGCAGCACTGCTAGCGGGAGGGCCCCCTACAATGAGCAGTTCTTC.

This chain links TRBV5-1 with TRBJ1-2; TRBD1 is a possible D gene (5 bases). The germline gives CDR1 SGHRS, CDR2 YFSETQ. V was clipped by 0 bases and J by 0 bases, with 6 bases between them. The CDR3 loop spans 14 amino acids. DNA of the CDR3: TGCGCCAGCAGCTTGGACAGGCCTAACTATGGCTACACCTTC. Its protein is CASSLDRPNYGYTF.

V usage is TRBV7-9 and J usage is TRBJ2-1; unclear D gene. V gave up 2 bases and J gave up 4 bases, with 24 bases separating them. CDR1 and CDR2 from the germline V gene are SEHNR and FQNEAQ (reference sequence). The CDR3 loop spans 19 amino acids. CDR3 in DNA: TGTGCCAGCAGCTTACCTGGAGTGAAAGGCCCGCTCAAGTACAATGAGCAGTTCTTC. This encodes CASSLPGVKGPLKYNEQFF.

In nucleotides, the CDR3 is TGTGCCAGTAGTAACCGGGACACCCCTCGGGAGCAGTACTTC. It encodes CASSNRDTPREQYF. The rearrangement joins TRBV19 to TRBJ2-7; a possible D gene is TRBD1 (6 bases). Germline CDR1 and CDR2: LNHDA and SQIVND (reference sequence). CDR3 length: 14 residues. Trimming cost V 4 bases and J 7 bases, with 17 bases left between them.

This clone appeared once. This chain joins TRBV25-1 and TRBJ2-3, with TRBD1 matching over 9 bases. The CDR3 covers 15 residues. J was trimmed by 4 bases and V by 4 bases; bases with no gene match: 6. Germline V gives CDR1 MGHDK, CDR2 SYGVNS. The CDR3 here is CASSVRTGVADTQYF. The DNA for the CDR3 is TGTGCCAGCAGTGTCCGGACAGGGGTGGCAGATACGCAGTATTTT.

This chain joins TRBV5-1 and TRBJ2-7, with 10 bases identical to TRBD1. V was pared by 4 bases and J by 7 bases, with 11 bases of the junction left unmatched. CDR3 length: 15 amino acids. In germline, CDR1 is SGHRS, CDR2 YFSETQ. The CDR3 protein is CASSGAGTGVREQYF. The DNA for the CDR3 is TGCGCCAGCAGCGGGGCCGGGACAGGGGTGAGGGAGCAGTACTTC.

The chain couples TRBV5-1 to TRBJ2-7; D gene unclear. Per germline, CDR1 SGHRS and CDR2 YFSETQ. V was clipped by 2 bases and J by 0 bases, with 6 bases between them. CDR3 length equals 13 residues. The CDR3, as DNA: TGCGCCAGCAGCTTTAGCAGCTCCTACGAGCAGTACTTC. Translation gives CASSFSSSYEQYF.

CDR3 nucleotide sequence: TGTGCCAGCAGTCTGGCGGGGGTTGGTCGTTCACCCCTCCACTTT. Translation: CASSLAGVGRSPLHF. The chain employs TRBV27 and TRBJ1-6; D possibly corresponds to TRBD1 (5 bases). Trimming shortened V by 5 bases and J by 9 bases, and 17 bases separated the two germline ends. CDR1 and CDR2 from the germline V gene are MNHEY and SMNVEV (reference sequence). The length of the CDR3 is 15 residues.

This clone came up a few times. This chain connects TRBV6-5 to TRBJ1-1; D is unclear. The germline gives CDR1 MNHEY, CDR2 SVGAGI. The V and J ends lost 2 bases and 6 bases respectively, with 4 bases between them. The CDR3 sequence is 11 residues long. The CDR3 protein is CASSYLSEAFF. The CDR3 coding sequence is TGTGCCAGCAGTTACCTCTCTGAAGCTTTCTTT.

Details on this clone: At one end, the junction sequence differs from germline, possibly due to a read error. The chain combines TRBV5-4 with TRBJ2-1; the match to TRBD2 covers 7 bases. The length of the CDR3 is 15 residues. From germline, CDR1 is SGHNT and CDR2 YYREEE (reference sequence). CDR3 sequence (DNA): TGTGCCAGCAGTTTGGGGCGGGAGTGGGGCAATGAGCAGTTCTTC. This codes for CASSLGREWGNEQFF. The variable domain in full, completed from reference TRBV5-4 and TRBJ2-1, reads ETGVTQSPTHLIKTRGQQVTLRCSSQSGHNTVSWYQQALGQGPQFIFQYYREEENGRGNFPPRFSGLQFPNYSSELNVNALELDDSALYLCASSLGREWGNEQFFGPGTRLTVL.

The J gene is TRBJ2-7, the V gene TRBV5-8; D is possibly TRBD2 (5 bases). There are 15 residues in the CDR3. V was pared by 0 bases and J by 3 bases, with 13 bases between. Looked up from germline, CDR1 is SGHTS and CDR2 is YDEGEE. This CDR3 reads CASSLELIAGYEQYF. The CDR3 nucleotides are TGTGCCAGCAGCTTGGAACTTATCGCGGGCTACGAGCAGTACTTC.

This clone was counted a few times. The rearrangement joins TRBV6-4 to TRBJ2-1; 9 nucleotides match TRBD1. The V and J ends lost 7 bases and 3 bases, in that order; junction bases with no gene match: 4. The CDR3 is 14 amino acids. The germline CDR1 and CDR2 sequences are MRHNA and SNTAGT. CDR3 sequence: CASKRDRDYNEQFF. As DNA, the CDR3 is TGTGCCAGCAAAAGGGACAGGGACTACAATGAGCAGTTCTTC.

This sequence joins TRBV25-1 and TRBJ2-5; 7 positions match TRBD1. Trimming cost V 3 bases and J 9 bases; bases outside gene matches: 10. Germline V gene sequence: CDR1 MGHDK, CDR2 SYGVNS. CDR3 size: 14 residues. CDR3 protein: CASSDPGQSVSQYF. The DNA of the CDR3 is TGTGCCAGCAGTGACCCGGGACAGTCGGTTTCCCAGTACTTC.

This clone appeared a single time. The rearrangement uses TRBV4-1 and TRBJ2-7; TRBD1 matches at 7 bases. Unmatched junction bases numbered 10, after V lost 3 bases and J lost 5 bases. This CDR3 contains 15 residues. Per germline, CDR1 MGHRA and CDR2 YSYEKL. In DNA, the CDR3 is TGCGCCAGCAGCCATCTACGGACAGGAGGTGACGAGCAGTACTTC. This translates into CASSHLRTGGDEQYF.

This clone occurred once. The J gene is TRBJ2-1, the V gene TRBV7-6; D perhaps matches TRBD1 (6 bases). The V end lost 5 bases, the J end lost 5 bases, and 16 bases lay between the germline ends. Germline V CDR1 and CDR2: SGHVS, FNYEAQ. The CDR3 extends over 15 amino acids. The CDR3 loop is CASSLLWTADNEQFF. The CDR3 nucleotides read TGTGCCAGCAGCCTCCTGTGGACAGCCGACAATGAGCAGTTCTTC.

The chain employs TRBV10-3 and TRBJ2-3; TRBD1 matches at 9 bases. The CDR3 length is 17 residues. Trimming at V came to 1 base and at J to 5 bases, leaving 10 bases not matched to a gene. Germline CDR1 ENHRY, CDR2 SYGVKD. As DNA, the CDR3 is TGTGCCATCAGTGAGTTTGGACACCGGGACAGGGAAGATACGCAGTATTTT. Its protein is CAISEFGHRDREDTQYF.

This chain connects TRBV29-1 to TRBJ2-3; 8 bases match TRBD1. This CDR3 is 14 amino acids long. V trimming: 1 base; J trimming: 1 base; junction bases outside the gene matches: 1. Germline values: CDR1 SQVTM, CDR2 ANQGSEA. The CDR3: CSVEAGGGTDTQYF. CDR3 nucleotides: TGCAGCGTTGAAGCAGGGGGCGGCACAGATACGCAGTATTTT.

V usage is TRBV30 and J usage is TRBJ1-1; no firm D call. Germline-derived CDR1 and CDR2 are GTSNPN and SVGIG (reference sequence). The V and J ends lost 4 bases and 0 bases respectively, with 9 bases between them. The CDR3 has 13 residues. CDR3 sequence (DNA): TGTGCCTGGAAGGGCGGGGTGAACACTGAAGCTTTCTTT. It translates to CAWKGGVNTEAFF. The entire variable domain, with the rest obtained from reference TRBV30 and TRBJ1-1, is as follows: SQTIHQWPATLVQPVGSPLSLECTVEGTSNPNLYWYRQAAGRGLQLLFYSVGIGQISSEVPQNLSASRPQDRQFILSSKKLLLSDSGFYLCAWKGGVNTEAFFGQGTRLTVV.

The chain has TRBV13 and TRBJ2-1; tentative D call: TRBD2 (6 bases). Trimming shortened V by 5 bases and J by 8 bases, and 25 bases separated the two germline ends. Germline V gene data show CDR1 as PRHDT and CDR2 as FYEKMQ (reference sequence). This CDR3 contains 17 residues. In DNA form, the CDR3 reads TGTGCCAGCAGCGGTCGGGACTCTCAACTCGAGGGGTATGAGCAGTTCTTC. Its protein is CASSGRDSQLEGYEQFF.